The 22 T cell receptor beta chains below come from one sample, sequenced in a study of blood T cell repertoires in COVID-19. Assay: immunoSEQ multiplex PCR; the TCRdb copy retains only in-frame clones and omits some. The data show about 200,000 clones, just under 85% seen once. The specimen was peripheral blood. These receptors were taken from a human donor with acute or convalescent COVID-19. The donor label of this sample is uncertain.

The chain links TRBV2 to TRBJ1-5; TRBD1 agrees at 7 bases. CDR1 is SNHLY, CDR2 FYNNEI, per germline. V was clipped by 3 bases and J by 3 bases; unmatched bases: 5. This CDR3 comprises 15 residues. CDR3 sequence: CASSDRTGPNQPQHF. In nucleotides, the CDR3 is TGTGCCAGCAGTGACCGGACAGGACCCAATCAGCCCCAGCATTTT.

The chain couples TRBV4-2 to TRBJ1-1, with 7 bases that match TRBD1. CDR3 length equals 15 residues. Germline-derived CDR1 and CDR2 are LGHNA and YNFKEQ. J gave up 7 bases and V 0 bases, and 8 bases lay outside the gene matches. CDR3 loop: CASSQDVGQVGEAFF. The CDR3 DNA reads TGTGCCAGCAGCCAAGATGTAGGACAGGTTGGTGAAGCTTTCTTT.

The chain is built from TRBV29-1 and TRBJ1-1, with D maybe TRBD1 (6 bases). The CDR3 covers 13 residues. Looked up from germline, CDR1 is SQVTM and CDR2 is ANQGSEA. V lost 7 bases and J 1 base, leaving 13 bases between the germline ends. The CDR3 region has the DNA TGCAGCGGCTCGTCGGGACAGAACACTGAAGCTTTCTTT. Protein: CSGSSGQNTEAFF.

The V call is TRBV10-1, the J call TRBJ2-1; D unclear. Germline V lookup: CDR1 WNHNN, CDR2 SYGVQD (reference sequence). V lost 9 bases, J lost 5 bases, and 20 bases lay in between. The length of the CDR3 is 15 residues. DNA of the CDR3: TGCGCCAGTCCCGAGAACAGTTCGGATAACAATGAGCAGTTCTTC. Amino acids: CASPENSSDNNEQFF.

In its sample, this clone was seen a few times. The chain joins TRBV5-1 to TRBJ1-4, with no clear D. V lost 1 base, J lost 0 bases, and 7 bases lay in between. This CDR3 is built from 15 residues. Germline CDR1 reads SGHRS; CDR2 reads YFSETQ. DNA for the CDR3: TGCGCCAGCAGCTTGTATTCTGCAACTAATGAAAAACTGTTTTTT. This encodes CASSLYSATNEKLFF.

The gene calls are TRBV3-1 (or the pseudogene TRBV3-2) and TRBJ2-2; D perhaps matches TRBD1 (6 bases). Germline CDR1 LGHDT, CDR2 YNNKEL (reference sequence). V was cut by 1 base and J by 0 bases, with 9 bases left in between. The CDR3 is made up of 16 amino acids. This CDR3 is CASSQGGGANTGELFF. The DNA for the CDR3 is TGTGCCAGCAGCCAAGGAGGGGGAGCGAACACCGGGGAGCTGTTTTTT.

The rearrangement joins TRBV29-1 to TRBJ2-2; 11 bases agree with TRBD2. Germline CDR1 and CDR2: SQVTM and ANQGSEA. CDR3 size: 18 residues. J was trimmed by 4 bases and V by 7 bases; bases with no gene match: 17. The DNA for the CDR3 is TGCAGCGCCTCCCCCGTTAGCGGGAGGGCCCAGAGCACCGGGGAGCTGTTTTTT. The encoded protein is CSASPVSGRAQSTGELFF.

The chain carries TRBV9 and TRBJ2-1, with 12 bases lining up with TRBD2. J lost 4 bases, V lost 0 bases, and 8 bases had no gene match. This CDR3 comprises 18 residues. Germline V CDR1 and CDR2: SGDLS, YYNGEE. The CDR3 region is CASSVGPPTSGGYNEQFF. Here the CDR3 DNA reads TGTGCCAGCAGCGTAGGGCCCCCGACTAGCGGGGGATACAATGAGCAGTTCTTC.

The chain employs TRBV29-1 and TRBJ2-5, with D perhaps matching TRBD2 (6 bases). This CDR3 comprises 12 residues. The V gene's germline CDR1 is SQVTM and CDR2 ANQGSEA. The V and J ends lost 4 bases and 4 bases respectively, with 10 bases between them. The CDR3 sequence is CSVATGAETQYF. For the CDR3, the DNA is TGCAGCGTTGCGACGGGAGCAGAGACCCAGTACTTC. The full variable domain, completed using reference TRBV29-1 and TRBJ2-5, is SAVISQKPSRDICQRGTSLTIQCQVDSQVTMMFWYRQQPGQSLTLIATANQGSEATYESGFVIDKFPISRPNLTFSTLTVSNMSPEDSSIYLCSVATGAETQYFGPGTRLLVL.

The gene calls are TRBV2 and TRBJ1-5, with D hard to call. Per germline, CDR1 SNHLY and CDR2 FYNNEI. The CDR3 covers 14 residues. V was pared by 7 bases and J by 5 bases, with 15 bases between. CDR3 residues: CASTDSGKYQPQHF. The CDR3 nucleotides are TGTGCCAGCACAGATAGCGGGAAATATCAGCCCCAGCATTTT.

The chain couples TRBV28 to TRBJ2-3; TRBD2 agrees at 13 bases. The CDR3 has 17 amino acids. Germline CDR1 is MDHEN and CDR2 is SYDVKM. V was pared by 2 bases and J by 3 bases, with 5 bases of the junction left unmatched. CDR3 nucleotide sequence: TGTGCCAGCAGTTTAAGGACTAGCGGGAGTAAGACAGATACGCAGTATTTT. Translation: CASSLRTSGSKTDTQYF.

This chain connects TRBV7-3 to TRBJ2-1; 10 bases match TRBD1. Germline trimming cut 3 bases from V and 4 bases from J; bases unmatched to any gene: 3. CDR3 size: 15 residues. Germline lookup yields CDR1 SGHTA and CDR2 FQGTGA. As DNA, the CDR3 is TGTGCCAGCAGCTTCGGGACAGGGGTATACAATGAGCAGTTCTTC. Residues: CASSFGTGVYNEQFF.

The rearrangement joins TRBV3-1 (or the pseudogene TRBV3-2) to TRBJ2-7; 9 nucleotides align to TRBD1. Losses at the gene ends were 1 base for V and 0 bases for J; bases not matched to a gene: 7. CDR1 LGHDT and CDR2 YNNKEL come from the germline V gene (reference sequence). This CDR3 is built from 17 residues. This CDR3 is CASSQGTGVLGSYEQYF. The CDR3 DNA reads as TGTGCCAGCAGCCAAGGGACAGGGGTACTCGGCTCCTACGAGCAGTACTTC.

V gene TRBV5-1 combines with J gene TRBJ2-1, with 10 bases matching TRBD2. The ends lost 0 bases at V and 1 base at J; junction bases unmatched: 7. The CDR3 runs to 18 residues. Germline CDR1 SGHRS, CDR2 YFSETQ. CDR3: CASSLGWETSGSYNEQFF. For the CDR3, the DNA is TGCGCCAGCAGCTTGGGTTGGGAGACTAGCGGGTCCTACAATGAGCAGTTCTTC. Looking up the rest from reference TRBV5-1 and TRBJ2-1 gives the full variable domain: KAGVTQTPRYLIKTRGQQVTLSCSPISGHRSVSWYQQTPGQGLQFLFEYFSETQRNKGNFPGRFSGRQFSNSRSEMNVSTLELGDSALYLCASSLGWETSGSYNEQFFGPGTRLTVL.

A single count supports this clone. V and J are TRBV9 and TRBJ2-5; D remains ambiguous. Germline lookup yields CDR1 SGDLS and CDR2 YYNGEE. The V gene lost 2 bases and the J gene lost 0 bases, with 5 bases spanning the gap. The CDR3 spans 13 residues. CDR3 amino acids: CASSVTDQETQYF. CDR3 in DNA: TGTGCCAGCAGCGTTACGGACCAAGAGACCCAGTACTTC.

The chain uses TRBV27 and TRBJ2-3; 8 bases fit TRBD2. Trimming removed 6 bases from V and 2 bases from J; junction bases left unmatched: 4. CDR1 is MNHEY, CDR2 SMNVEV, per germline (reference sequence). The CDR3 extends over 14 amino acids. CDR3 sequence: CASSPGGITDTQYF. Here the CDR3 DNA reads TGTGCCAGCAGCCCGGGGGGGATCACAGATACGCAGTATTTT.

This clone was counted once. The chain links TRBV2 to TRBJ2-7; tentatively, D is TRBD2 (6 bases). Trimming stripped 8 bases from V and 3 bases from J, with 20 bases between. Germline V gene data show CDR1 as SNHLY and CDR2 as FYNNEI. The CDR3 contains 15 residues. The CDR3 here is CASQRSSGAGYEQYF. The CDR3 bases are TGTGCCAGCCAAAGGAGTAGCGGAGCGGGCTACGAGCAGTACTTC. Full variable domain (outside the CDR3, taken from reference TRBV2 and TRBJ2-7): EPEVTQTPSHQVTQMGQEVILRCVPISNHLYFYWYRQILGQKVEFLVSFYNNEISEKSEIFDDQFSVERPDGSNFTLKIRSTKLEDSAMYFCASQRSSGAGYEQYFGPGTRLTVT.

The chain is built from TRBV5-1 and TRBJ1-1; tentatively, D is TRBD1 (6 bases). The germline gives CDR1 SGHRS, CDR2 YFSETQ. V was cut by 4 bases and J by 4 bases, with 14 bases left in between. This CDR3 is 14 amino acids long. The CDR3 sequence: CASSPGDTGTEAFF. The CDR3 DNA reads TGCGCCAGCAGCCCCGGGGACACGGGCACTGAAGCTTTCTTT.

The chain recombines TRBV6-5 with TRBJ1-1, with a weak D call TRBD1 (5 bases). Germline V gene data show CDR1 as MNHEY and CDR2 as SVGAGI. The CDR3 sequence is 14 residues long. Trimming removed 4 bases from V and 4 bases from J, with 13 bases in between. The CDR3, as DNA: TGTGCCAGCAGTTTGTCAGGGTCGGGCACTGAAGCTTTCTTT. Protein sequence: CASSLSGSGTEAFF.

The chain employs TRBV7-2 and TRBJ2-5; D perhaps matches TRBD1 (7 bases). The CDR3 consists of 15 residues. Germline CDR1 reads SGHTA; CDR2 reads FQGNSA. The V gene lost 2 bases and the J gene lost 4 bases, with 14 bases spanning the gap. CDR3 in amino acids: CASSLRRGRRETQYF. The CDR3 DNA reads TGTGCCAGCAGCTTACGGAGGGGGCGCAGAGAGACCCAGTACTTC. Supplemented by reference TRBV7-2 and TRBJ2-5, the full variable domain reads GAGVSQSPSNKVTEKGKDVELRCDPISGHTALYWYRQSLGQGLEFLIYFQGNSAPDKSGLPSDRFSAERTGGSVSTLTIQRTQQEDSAVYLCASSLRRGRRETQYFGPGTRLLVL.

The chain has TRBV7-2 and TRBJ2-1; 13 nucleotides line up with TRBD2. This CDR3 contains 16 residues. CDR1 is SGHTA, CDR2 FQGNSA, per germline. The V and J ends lost 3 bases and 4 bases, in that order; junction bases with no gene match: 3. The CDR3 coding sequence is TGTGCCAGCAGCTTGGGGACTAGCGGGACTTACAATGAGCAGTTCTTC. Translation: CASSLGTSGTYNEQFF. Using reference TRBV7-2 and TRBJ2-1 for the parts outside the CDR3, the full variable domain is GAGVSQSPSNKVTEKGKDVELRCDPISGHTALYWYRQSLGQGLEFLIYFQGNSAPDKSGLPSDRFSAERTGGSVSTLTIQRTQQEDSAVYLCASSLGTSGTYNEQFFGPGTRLTVL.

This chain joins TRBV6-2 or TRBV6-3 and TRBJ1-5; D is possibly TRBD1 (5 bases). CDR3 length: 16 residues. V dropped 6 bases and J dropped 7 bases, with 22 bases sitting between them. From germline, CDR1 is MNHEY and CDR2 SVGEGT. The chain's CDR3 is CASSDPGSGGGQPQHF. The DNA of the CDR3 is TGTGCCAGCAGCGATCCGGGATCCGGGGGAGGACAGCCCCAGCATTTT.